Listed here is a single T cell receptor (beta chain). The sample comes from a study of blood T cell repertoires in COVID-19. Background on the study: COVID-19 samples from acute and convalescent phases originated in the United States, Italy and Spain. The cDNA or gDNA used as material had been derived from T cells, B-cell-depleted T cells, or PBMCs.

Germline loops: CDR1 ENHRY, CDR2 SYGVKD. The ends lost 3 bases at V and 3 bases at J; junction bases unmatched: 6. CDR3 size: 16 residues. In the authors' methods: Estimates of nucleated cell counts were drawn from the amplification of reference gene primers. Sequencing used immunoSEQ multiplex PCR; TCRdb keeps in-frame clones, though not all of them. From that table come the V and J calls and clone size; the DNA was used to work out D and trimming. The data show roughly 100,000 clones, with approximately 87% seen just once and about 16% held by the top ten. Sequencing input: peripheral blood. The clonotype originates from a man aged 45-60 years with acute or convalescent COVID-19. The chain uses TRBV10-3 and TRBJ1-2, with 11 bases fitting TRBD1. The CDR3 reads CAISDPDRGLHYGYTF. DNA of the CDR3: TGTGCCATCAGTGACCCGGACAGGGGGCTCCACTATGGCTACACCTTC.